These T cell receptor beta chains were read from a single sample in a study of blood T cell repertoires in COVID-19. The repertoire was sequenced with immunoSEQ multiplex PCR; TCRdb's copy has only in-frame clones and lacks some. The sample records fewer than 250,000 clones, more than 85% being singletons. The sequenced sample was PBMCs or T cells enriched from blood (not recorded which). The receptors here all came from a woman in her thirties or forties in a cohort exposed to, infected with or recovered from COVID-19 (not recorded which). CDR3s include the opening cysteine and the closing phenylalanine or tryptophan. The D gene is left open where the match is weak. For some rows the clone size is stated as once, few or many, or as a class when expanded; others skip it.

V	D	J	size	DNA	CDR3
TRBV19	TRBD1	TRBJ2-7	.	TGTGCCAGTAGTATCGGACAGGGGCGGTACGAGCAGTACTTC	CASSIGQGRYEQYF
TRBV9	TRBD2	TRBJ2-7	.	TGTGCCAGCAGCGCCTCTAGCGGGTACAGCTCCTACGAGCAGTACTTC	CASSASSGYSSYEQYF
TRBV5-4	.	TRBJ2-7	once	TGTGCCAGCAGCTCCAGATTAGACAGCTCCTACGAGCAGTACTTC	CASSSRLDSSYEQYF
TRBV6-2/TRBV6-3	TRBD2	TRBJ2-5	.	TGTGCCAGCAGTAGCGGGAGTTTTGAGACCCAGTACTTC	CASSSGSFETQYF
TRBV5-1	.	TRBJ1-2	.	TGCGCCAGCAGCATATTGGACAGCTCCTATGGCTACACCTTC	CASSILDSSYGYTF
TRBV7-9	TRBD2	TRBJ2-1	.	TGTGCCAGCATGGGCGAAGCGGGAAGGGATTGGGATGAGCAGTTCTTC	CASMGEAGRDWDEQFF
TRBV27	TRBD1	TRBJ1-1	.	TGTGCCAGCAGTTGGGCCCAGGGGGATCTAAACACTGAAGCTTTCTTT	CASSWAQGDLNTEAFF
TRBV2	TRBD2	TRBJ2-2	.	TGTGCCAGCCGGGGGTCTAGCGGGGTGACCGGGGAGCTGTTTTTT	CASRGSSGVTGELFF
TRBV7-2	.	TRBJ2-7	.	TGTGCCAGCAGCCCGGCAGGGTCCGAGCAGTACTTC	CASSPAGSEQYF
TRBV9	.	TRBJ1-1	.	TGTGCCAGCAGCGTAGCAAGGGGGAACACTGAAGCTTTCTTT	CASSVARGNTEAFF
TRBV7-2	.	TRBJ1-4	.	TGTGCCAGCAGCTTCGATTTAGCAGGGTATGAAAAACTGTTTTTT	CASSFDLAGYEKLFF
TRBV27	TRBD2	TRBJ2-1	.	TGTGCCAGCAGTCCTAGCGGGAGAGGGAAGAGGGAGCAGTTCTTC	CASSPSGRGKREQFF
TRBV19	.	TRBJ1-1	.	TGTGCCAGTTGGGCAGGGCTGGCGAACACTGAAGCTTTCTTT	CASWAGLANTEAFF
TRBV19	TRBD1	TRBJ1-2	.	TGTGCCAGTAGCCCCGACAGGGGAGCTCGAGGCTACACCTTC	CASSPDRGARGYTF
TRBV11-2	TRBD1	TRBJ2-3	.	TGTGCCAGCAGACAGGGGGCCGCAGATACGCAGTATTTT	CASRQGAADTQYF
TRBV10-2	TRBD1	TRBJ1-2	.	TGCGCCAGCAGTGTGGGACAGGGGGGCTATGGCTACACCTTC	CASSVGQGGYGYTF
TRBV2	.	TRBJ2-2	.	TGTGCCAGCAGTGAAGCTAGAAATCAGGCGAACACCGGGGAGCTGTTTTTT	CASSEARNQANTGELFF
TRBV15	.	TRBJ2-5	.	TGTGCCACCAGCAGCCGTAAGGGGTATGGAGAGACCCAGTACTTC	CATSSRKGYGETQYF
TRBV4-1	.	TRBJ1-5	.	TGCGCCAGCAGCCAAGTTTCCTCGGGCAATCAGCCCCAGCATTTT	CASSQVSSGNQPQHF
TRBV5-4	TRBD1	TRBJ1-2	.	TGTGCCAGCAGGGGACAGGGGGCTAGCTATGGCTACACCTTC	CASRGQGASYGYTF
TRBV7-2	.	TRBJ2-1	.	TGTGCCAGCAGCTTAGAAAGGGGGGGGCTGGGATGGTCCTACAATGAGCAGTTCTTC	CASSLERGGLGWSYNEQFF
TRBV7-9	TRBD1	TRBJ2-4	.	TGTGCCAGCAGACCCGGGACAGGGGGGAACATTCAGTACTTC	CASRPGTGGNIQYF
TRBV24-1	.	TRBJ1-1	.	TGTGCCACCAGTGATTTCGGGAACACTGAAGCTTTCTTT	CATSDFGNTEAFF
TRBV15	TRBD1	TRBJ1-5	.	TGTGCCACCAGCAGAAAGAGGACAGGGGGGAATCAGCCCCAGCATTTT	CATSRKRTGGNQPQHF
TRBV7-9	TRBD1	TRBJ1-1	few	TGTGCCAGCAGCTCCCTTCCTCCTCAGACAGGGACGAACACTGAAGCTTTCTTT	CASSSLPPQTGTNTEAFF
TRBV6-5	TRBD1	TRBJ1-2	.	TGTGCCAGTCACCAAGGGGGCGGCTACACCTTC	CASHQGGGYTF
TRBV5-1	.	TRBJ2-1	.	TGCGCCAGCAGCCCCGGGACACCGACCTACAATGAGCAGTTCTTC	CASSPGTPTYNEQFF
TRBV6-2/TRBV6-3	.	TRBJ2-7	once	TGTGCCAGCAGTCCCGCCTACGAGCAGTACTTC	CASSPAYEQYF
TRBV5-1	.	TRBJ1-1	once	TGCGCCAGCAGCCACAACAGGGTGAACACTGAAGCTTTCTTT	CASSHNRVNTEAFF
TRBV19	.	TRBJ2-7	.	TGTGCCAGTAGTATCGCGGGCGGGGTCCCCTACGAGCAGTACTTC	CASSIAGGVPYEQYF
TRBV6-2/TRBV6-3	TRBD1	TRBJ1-2	.	TGTGCCAGCAGTTCCCTCCGGGGACAGGGGGCGTTTAACTCTGGCTACACCTTC	CASSSLRGQGAFNSGYTF
TRBV19	.	TRBJ2-1	.	TGTGCCAGTAGTATAGTCCCGGGAAGGGAGCAGTTCTTC	CASSIVPGREQFF
TRBV27	TRBD2	TRBJ2-5	.	TGTGCCAGCAGGGGACTAGCGGGAGGGCAAGAGACCCAGTACTTC	CASRGLAGGQETQYF
TRBV6-4	.	TRBJ2-2	few	TGTGCCAGCAGTCGTCGAGATAGCGGCGGGGAGCTGTTTTTT	CASSRRDSGGELFF
TRBV24-1	.	TRBJ1-3	.	TGTGCCACCAGTGCAGCTGGAAACACCATATATTTT	CATSAAGNTIYF
TRBV5-6	.	TRBJ2-7	.	TGTGCCAGCAGCTTGGCAGGGACCTACGAGCAGTACTTC	CASSLAGTYEQYF
TRBV18	TRBD1	TRBJ2-7	.	TGTGCCAGCTCACCAACAGGGGAACCCTACGAGCAGTACTTC	CASSPTGEPYEQYF
TRBV6-5	TRBD1	TRBJ1-5	.	TGTGCCAGCAGAGCCGGGACAGGATCAGATCAGCCCCAGCATTTT	CASRAGTGSDQPQHF
TRBV11-2	TRBD2	TRBJ2-5	.	TGTGCCAGCAGCTGGGGACTAGCGGCAAGGAGAGAGACCCAGTACTTC	CASSWGLAARRETQYF
TRBV2	.	TRBJ2-1	.	TGTGCCAGCAGCGCGGTCCACAATGAGCAGTTCTTC	CASSAVHNEQFF
TRBV3-1/TRBV3-2	TRBD1	TRBJ1-1	.	TGTGCCAGCAGCCTAAAGGGGGCCACTGAAGCTTTCTTT	CASSLKGATEAFF
TRBV24-1	.	TRBJ2-5	once	TGTGCCACCAGTGATCCCAGTCTTGAGACCCAGTACTTC	CATSDPSLETQYF
TRBV7-6	.	TRBJ2-1	.	TGTGCCAGCAGCTTACGGGGGAATGAGCAGTTCTTC	CASSLRGNEQFF
TRBV3-1/TRBV3-2	.	TRBJ1-4	.	TGTGCCAGCAGCCACGCCGTACAGAACCTTTATGAAAAACTGTTTTTT	CASSHAVQNLYEKLFF
TRBV7-6	TRBD1	TRBJ2-2	.	TGTGCCAGCAGCATCACAGGGGGCACCGGGGAGCTGTTTTTT	CASSITGGTGELFF
TRBV11-2	TRBD1	TRBJ2-7	few	TGTGCCAGCAGCTTAGACAGGGGGCCCTACGAGCAGTACTTC	CASSLDRGPYEQYF
TRBV2	.	TRBJ2-5	few	TGTGCCAGCAACACCGTGGAGACCCAGTACTTC	CASNTVETQYF
TRBV15	.	TRBJ1-6	.	TGTGCCACCAGCAGAAACAGGGAGAATTCACCCCTCCACTTT	CATSRNRENSPLHF
TRBV7-9	.	TRBJ1-5	.	TGTGCCAGCAGCTTCGGGACAAATCAGCCCCAGCATTTT	CASSFGTNQPQHF
TRBV4-2	TRBD1	TRBJ2-5	once	TGTGCCAGCAGCCATAGAGGGGGCTCGGGAGAGACCCAGTACTTC	CASSHRGGSGETQYF
TRBV7-8	.	TRBJ2-3	.	TGTGCCACCAGCAGGGGGGGCCGGGTAGATACGCAGTATTTT	CATSRGGRVDTQYF
TRBV19	TRBD2	TRBJ2-1	.	TGTGCCAGTAGTACCATAGCGGGAGGGCCGGTTAATGAGCAGTTCTTC	CASSTIAGGPVNEQFF
TRBV9	.	TRBJ1-1	.	TGTGCCAGCAGCCCTACAGGCGGCGTTAACACTGAAGCTTTCTTT	CASSPTGGVNTEAFF
TRBV21-1	.	TRBJ1-4	once	TGTGCCAGCAGCGTAAGACAGGGGTGGCCTAATGAAAAACTGTTTTTT	CASSVRQGWPNEKLFF
TRBV4-1	TRBD2	TRBJ2-7	.	TGCGCCAGCAGCCTCACGAGCGGGGGATACTACGAGCAGTACTTC	CASSLTSGGYYEQYF